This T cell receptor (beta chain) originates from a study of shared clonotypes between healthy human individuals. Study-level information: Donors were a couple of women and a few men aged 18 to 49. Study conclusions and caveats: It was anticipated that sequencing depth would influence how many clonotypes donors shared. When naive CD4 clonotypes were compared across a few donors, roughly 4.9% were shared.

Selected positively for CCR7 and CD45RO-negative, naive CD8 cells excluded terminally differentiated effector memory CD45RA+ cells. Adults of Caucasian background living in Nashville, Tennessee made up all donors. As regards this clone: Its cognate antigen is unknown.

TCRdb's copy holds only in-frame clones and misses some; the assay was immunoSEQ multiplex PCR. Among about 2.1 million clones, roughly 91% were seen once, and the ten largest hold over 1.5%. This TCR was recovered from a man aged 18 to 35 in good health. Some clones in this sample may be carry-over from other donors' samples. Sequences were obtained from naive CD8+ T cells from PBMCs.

DNA for the CDR3: TGTGCCAGCAGCGCTGCAAGCGGGACGCCAGATACGCAGTATTTT. Protein product: CASSAASGTPDTQYF. The gene calls are TRBV7-9 and TRBJ2-3; TRBD2 agrees at 7 bases. The CDR3 has 15 residues. V gave up 5 bases and J gave up 4 bases; unmatched junction bases: 9. Germline V gene lookup returns CDR1 SEHNR and CDR2 FQNEAQ (reference sequence). Variable domain in full (rest from reference TRBV7-9 and TRBJ2-3): DTGVSQNPRHKITKRGQNVTFRCDPISEHNRLYWYRQTLGQGPEFLTYFQNEAQLEKSRLLSDRFSAERPKGSFSTLEIQRTEQGDSAMYLCASSAASGTPDTQYFGPGTRLTVL.